What follows are 18 T cell receptor beta chains derived from one specimen sequenced in a study of T cell responses to AZD1222 COVID-19 vaccine. Method: immunoSEQ multiplex PCR; TCRdb's copy keeps in-frame clones and lacks some. Counted here are 85,000 to 90,000 clones, approximately 89% occurring once; the ten biggest clones make up approximately 2.1%. The sample in question was peripheral blood, obtained on day 0 of AZD1222 vaccination. These receptors all come from an adult in good health.

The chain uses TRBV9 and TRBJ2-3; 8 bases fit TRBD1. From germline, CDR1 is SGDLS and CDR2 YYNGEE. J lost 2 bases, V lost 3 bases, and 8 bases had no gene match. The CDR3 sequence is 16 residues long. CDR3 in amino acids: CASSATGQGNTDTQYF. The CDR3 bases are TGTGCCAGCAGCGCAACCGGACAGGGTAACACAGATACGCAGTATTTT.

The chain links TRBV18 to TRBJ2-5; D perhaps matches TRBD1 (7 bases). Per germline, CDR1 KGHSH and CDR2 LQKENI. This CDR3 region has 15 residues. Trimming cost V 5 bases and J 5 bases, with 18 bases left between them. CDR3 region: CASSRSMAGGETQYF. As DNA, the CDR3 is TGTGCCAGCTCAAGATCCATGGCAGGGGGGGAGACCCAGTACTTC.

The rearrangement links TRBV7-2 to TRBJ2-7; perhaps D is TRBD1 or TRBD2 (5 bases each). The CDR3 consists of 15 residues. In germline, CDR1 is SGHTA, CDR2 FQGNSA. V lost 6 bases to trimming and J lost 3 bases, with 18 bases between them. In nucleotides, the CDR3 is TGTGCCAGCAGAAGGGGACCGGGAAAAAACTACGAGCAGTACTTC. It codes for CASRRGPGKNYEQYF. Drawing the rest from reference TRBV7-2 and TRBJ2-7, the complete variable domain is GAGVSQSPSNKVTEKGKDVELRCDPISGHTALYWYRQSLGQGLEFLIYFQGNSAPDKSGLPSDRFSAERTGGSVSTLTIQRTQQEDSAVYLCASRRGPGKNYEQYFGPGTRLTVT.

V and J are TRBV6-2 or TRBV6-3 and TRBJ1-2, with D perhaps matching TRBD1 (5 bases). V shed 0 bases and J shed 3 bases, with 14 bases lying between them. Germline V lookup: CDR1 MNHEY, CDR2 SVGEGT. The CDR3 runs to 16 residues. The CDR3 bases are TGTGCCAGCAGTTACTCGAGTGGGACTATGGACTATGGCTACACCTTC. Translating it yields CASSYSSGTMDYGYTF.

The rearrangement uses TRBV2 and TRBJ1-5; 8 bases match TRBD1. The CDR3 extends over 15 amino acids. After removal of 3 bases from V and 7 bases from J, the junction contained 8 bases not matched to a gene. The germline CDR1 and CDR2 sequences are SNHLY and FYNNEI. CDR3 sequence (DNA): TGTGCCAGCAGTGAGGTCAGGGGGCAAGGGCAGCCCCAGCATTTT. Translated, it gives CASSEVRGQGQPQHF.

The chain combines TRBV12-3 or TRBV12-4 with TRBJ2-7; perhaps TRBD2 as D (5 bases). The CDR3 is 13 amino acids. Trimming left V 5 bases short and J 7 bases short, with 15 bases between. The CDR3 reads CASSPRTWGEQYF. CDR3 bases: TGTGCCAGCAGTCCGCGGACTTGGGGAGAGCAGTACTTC.

The genes are TRBV28 and TRBJ2-3; possible D gene TRBD1, 6 bases. Trimming pared 4 bases from V and 0 bases from J, leaving 20 bases between. Germline CDR1 reads MDHEN; CDR2 reads SYDVKM. The CDR3 extends over 18 amino acids. For the CDR3, the DNA is TGTGCCAGCAGTTCCGCTGCTGCCTCGGGACAAAGCACAGATACGCAGTATTTT. Translated: CASSSAAASGQSTDTQYF.

The chain links TRBV27 to TRBJ1-2; D remains ambiguous. Looked up from germline, CDR1 is MNHEY and CDR2 is SMNVEV (reference sequence). V was shortened by 0 bases and J by 2 bases, with 7 bases between the two germline ends. The CDR3 spans 14 residues. CDR3 in amino acids: CASSLSNRNYGYTF. The CDR3 DNA is TGTGCCAGCAGTTTATCGAACAGAAACTATGGCTACACCTTC.

This clone was found a few times. This chain links TRBV11-2 with TRBJ1-6; 10 nucleotides align to TRBD1. Germline lookup yields CDR1 SGHAT and CDR2 FQNNGV. The CDR3 is 15 amino acids. V lost 1 base and J lost 8; bases outside the gene matches: 2. In nucleotides, the CDR3 is TGTGCCAGCAGCTTAGTGACAGGGGGCTATTCACCCCTCCACTTT. The encoded protein is CASSLVTGGYSPLHF.

The chain has TRBV18 and TRBJ1-5; possibly TRBD1 for D (6 bases). Germline V gene lookup returns CDR1 KGHSH and CDR2 LQKENI. There are 18 residues in the CDR3. V was cut by 4 bases and J by 1 base, with 20 bases left in between. CDR3 bases: TGTGCCAGCTCACGTGTCCCGGGACAAGGAGGAAGCAATCAGCCCCAGCATTTT. Translated: CASSRVPGQGGSNQPQHF.

CDR3 bases: TGTGCCAGCTCTCAAGCTCCGGGACTAGCGGGCCAAAGGATCGGGGAGCTGTTTTTT. It is translated as CASSQAPGLAGQRIGELFF. This chain joins TRBV18 and TRBJ2-2; 12 bases agree with TRBD2. CDR1 is KGHSH, CDR2 LQKENI, per germline. The CDR3 length is 19 residues. Germline trimming cut 6 bases from V and 7 bases from J; bases unmatched to any gene: 18.

The chain couples TRBV13 to TRBJ2-2, with TRBD2 identical over 13 bases. CDR1 PRHDT and CDR2 FYEKMQ come from the germline V gene (reference sequence). V lost 5 bases to trimming and J lost 2 bases; unmatched junction nucleotides: 8. The CDR3 runs 18 residues. The CDR3 loop reads CASSREGLAGANTGELFF. The CDR3 nucleotides are TGTGCCAGCAGCAGAGAAGGACTAGCGGGGGCAAACACCGGGGAGCTGTTTTTT.

This rearrangement joins TRBV27 to TRBJ1-2; D might be TRBD1 (5 bases). This CDR3 has 15 amino acids. V was shortened by 8 bases and J by 6 bases, with 22 bases between the two germline ends. The germline gives CDR1 MNHEY, CDR2 SMNVEV (reference sequence). CDR3 nucleotides: TGTGCCAGCGGGCGCGGGGCATCCGCCATCCATGGCTACACCTTC. Translated: CASGRGASAIHGYTF.

This chain connects TRBV21-1 to TRBJ1-1; the DNA was not compared with TRBD1, the D call given in the table. TRBV21-1 is a pseudogene. The CDR3 covers 17 residues. The CDR3 loop is CASSKKRPGQQNTEAFF. Here the CDR3 DNA reads TGTGCCAGCAGCAAAAAAAGGCCGGGACAGCAAAACACTGAAGCTTTCTTT.

The CDR3, as DNA: TGTGCCAGCAGGAGGGGTACCAATGAGCAGTTCTTC. Translation gives CASRRGTNEQFF. V and J are TRBV7-9 and TRBJ2-1; D could derive from TRBD1 or TRBD2 (5 bases each). CDR1 and CDR2 from the germline V gene are SEHNR and FQNEAQ (reference sequence). The CDR3 loop spans 12 amino acids. The V end was cut by 6 bases, the J end by 6 bases, with 9 bases between.

The chain is built from TRBV6-6 and TRBJ1-2, with D possibly being TRBD1 (6 bases). The V end was cut by 4 bases, the J end by 8 bases, with 11 bases between. From germline, CDR1 is MNHNY and CDR2 SVGAGI (reference sequence). The CDR3 sequence is 12 residues long. As DNA, the CDR3 is TGTGCCAGCAGTTCCACAGGGCGAGGCTACACCTTC. Translation gives CASSSTGRGYTF.

This CDR3 is CASSLTGQGSTDTQYF. CDR3 coding DNA: TGCGCCAGCAGCCTCACCGGACAGGGAAGCACAGATACGCAGTATTTT. J is TRBJ2-3 and V is TRBV5-1, with 8 bases fitting TRBD1. Trimming cost V 4 bases and J 0 bases; bases outside gene matches: 7. This CDR3 region has 16 residues. The germline V gene encodes CDR1 SGHRS and CDR2 YFSETQ.

This chain joins TRBV6-5 and TRBJ2-1, with TRBD2 identical over 12 bases. J gave up 8 bases and V 7 bases, and 6 bases lay outside the gene matches. CDR1 is MNHEY, CDR2 SVGAGI, per germline. The CDR3 length is 14 residues. The CDR3 DNA follows: TGTGCCAGCATGGGGACTAGCGGGTCTCATGAGCAGTTCTTC. This codes for CASMGTSGSHEQFF.